These T cell receptor beta chains were read from a single sample in a study of blood T cell repertoires in COVID-19. The table came from immunoSEQ multiplex PCR; TCRdb's copy has only in-frame clones and leaves some out. The data contain some 160,000 clones, just under 80% of them seen just once; the ten biggest clones take up around 14%. The sequenced sample was peripheral blood. These receptors were collected from a woman older than 75 with acute or convalescent COVID-19. Both conserved end residues are part of each CDR3. The D gene is left open where the match is weak. Not all rows give a size; the values are once, few, many and, for expanded clones, a class.

abundance,j_gene,d_gene,v_gene,CDR3nt,CDR3aa
.,TRBJ1-1,.,TRBV3-1/TRBV3-2,TGTGCCAGCAGCCAGCAGGGGAACACTGAAGCTTTCTTT,CASSQQGNTEAFF
.,TRBJ2-3,TRBD2,TRBV28,TGTGCCAGCAGTTTATTCACTAGCGGGATCCCGAAGACAGATACGCAGTATTTT,CASSLFTSGIPKTDTQYF
.,TRBJ1-2,TRBD1,TRBV29-1,TGCAGCGTTGACAGGGGGCAGGACTATGGCTACACCTTC,CSVDRGQDYGYTF
.,TRBJ1-2,.,TRBV19,TGTGCCAGTAGTAGGCAGGAGGGGAACTATGGCTACACCTTC,CASSRQEGNYGYTF
.,TRBJ1-1,.,TRBV10-3,TGTGCCATCAGTGAGTCAGGAGGGAGCACTGAAGCTTTCTTT,CAISESGGSTEAFF
few,TRBJ1-1,.,TRBV6-5,TGTGCCAGCAGCTCTCCTACGGGTACTGAAGCTTTCTTT,CASSSPTGTEAFF
.,TRBJ1-1,.,TRBV29-1,TGCAGCGTCGCCCCCGCTCGGGAAGCTTTCTTT,CSVAPAREAFF
few,TRBJ2-5,TRBD2,TRBV7-3,TGTGCCAGCAGCTCCGGACTAGCGGGAGTGGCAGAGACCCAGTACTTC,CASSSGLAGVAETQYF
.,TRBJ1-5,TRBD1,TRBV30,TGTGCCTGGAGCGCGGACAGGGGCGCTTGGCCCCAGCATTTT,CAWSADRGAWPQHF
.,TRBJ2-7,TRBD1,TRBV28,TGTGCCGGACGGGACAGGGGCTCCTACGAGCAGTACTTC,CAGRDRGSYEQYF
.,TRBJ2-1,.,TRBV5-1,TGCGCCAGCAGCCCGCCGGACACTTACAATGAGCAGTTCTTC,CASSPPDTYNEQFF
.,TRBJ2-5,TRBD1,TRBV11-2,TGTGCCAGCAGCCTTAGGACAGGGGGTTGGGAGACCCAGTACTTC,CASSLRTGGWETQYF
.,TRBJ2-1,.,TRBV2,TGTGCCAGCAGTGATTGGACTCAGCTGTTTGAGCAGTTCTTC,CASSDWTQLFEQFF
.,TRBJ2-2,.,TRBV3-1/TRBV3-2,TGTGCCAGCAGCTTTGGGACTTTTAACACCGGGGAGCTGTTTTTT,CASSFGTFNTGELFF
.,TRBJ1-2,TRBD1,TRBV18,TGTGCCAGCTCACCACCAACCTCGACAGGGGAAGATGGCTACACCTTC,CASSPPTSTGEDGYTF
.,TRBJ1-1,.,TRBV4-1,TGCGCCAGCAGCCCCGGACAGCCCAGAGGCACTGAAGCTTTCTTT,CASSPGQPRGTEAFF
.,TRBJ2-7,.,TRBV28,TGTGCCAGCAGTTCACTCAACTACGAGCAGTACTTC,CASSSLNYEQYF
.,TRBJ2-7,.,TRBV28,TGTGCCAGCGGAGGGACCGTCTCCTACGAGCAGTACTTC,CASGGTVSYEQYF
few,TRBJ2-7,TRBD2,TRBV6-5,TGTGCCAGCAGTAAACTAGCGGGGTCAGCCTACGAGCAGTACTTC,CASSKLAGSAYEQYF
.,TRBJ2-7,.,TRBV28,TGTGCCACGCGGTTATACCGGGCCTACGAGCAGTACTTC,CATRLYRAYEQYF
.,TRBJ2-1,TRBD1,TRBV30,TGTGCCTGGAGTCCCACAGGGGATGAGCAGTTCTTC,CAWSPTGDEQFF
.,TRBJ2-7,.,TRBV18,TGTGCCAGCTCCCGGGACACGACTTACGAGCAGTACTTC,CASSRDTTYEQYF
.,TRBJ1-4,TRBD1,TRBV6-2/TRBV6-3,TGTGCCAGCAGTTACATCTTGGACAGGCCCACCGCGACTAATGAAAAACTGTTTTTT,CASSYILDRPTATNEKLFF
.,TRBJ1-2,.,TRBV14,TGTGCCAGCAGCCAAACAGGATATGGCTACACCTTC,CASSQTGYGYTF
few,TRBJ2-7,.,TRBV18,TGTGCCAGCTCACCAACCAATCCGACAGGACCGAGAGCCTACGAGCAGTACTTC,CASSPTNPTGPRAYEQYF
.,TRBJ2-1,TRBD2,TRBV19,TGTGCCAGTAGTATAGAGGGAATTACTAGCGGGGGGGCCGATGAGCAGTTCTTC,CASSIEGITSGGADEQFF
.,TRBJ1-4,TRBD1,TRBV19,TGTGCCAGTAGTCCGACCGGGACAGGGGTCTGGGCAACTAATGAAAAACTGTTTTTT,CASSPTGTGVWATNEKLFF
.,TRBJ2-7,TRBD1,TRBV6-1,TGTGCCAGCAGTTGGACAGGATACGAGCAGTACTTC,CASSWTGYEQYF
few,TRBJ1-4,TRBD1,TRBV5-1,TGCGCCAGCAGCCCAGGACAGGGTGTCGAAAAACTGTTTTTT,CASSPGQGVEKLFF
.,TRBJ2-3,.,TRBV30,TGTGCCTGGAGTGTACTAGCTAGTAAGGATACGCAGTATTTT,CAWSVLASKDTQYF
.,TRBJ2-3,.,TRBV6-5,TGTGCCAGCAGGTTACAGGGCTTAGGGGATACGCAGTATTTT,CASRLQGLGDTQYF
once,TRBJ2-7,.,TRBV29-1,TGCAGCGTTGAAGGTGAGGCAGCACATATAGGGCAGTACTTC,CSVEGEAAHIGQYF
.,TRBJ2-2,TRBD2,TRBV7-3,TGTGCCAGCAGCTTAAGTTTGGCGGGAGGTGGCACCGGGGAGCTGTTTTTT,CASSLSLAGGGTGELFF
.,TRBJ2-7,.,TRBV5-1,TGCGCCAGCAGCCGTTCATCAGGGGACCTCGAGCAGTACTTC,CASSRSSGDLEQYF
.,TRBJ1-5,.,TRBV30,TGTGCCTGGAGCGCCACAGGACAAAGGGATCAGCCCCAGCATTTT,CAWSATGQRDQPQHF
.,TRBJ2-5,.,TRBV4-1,TGCGCCAGCAGCCAACTCCAGACGGGTTCTGGGACCCAGTACTTC,CASSQLQTGSGTQYF
.,TRBJ1-2,.,TRBV7-9,TGTGCCAGCAGTCATCAGAGGACAGCCGATGGCTACACCTTC,CASSHQRTADGYTF
few,TRBJ2-3,.,TRBV5-8,TGTGCCAGCAATAAGGGGGACCTTCCTAGCACAGATACGCAGTATTTT,CASNKGDLPSTDTQYF
.,TRBJ2-5,TRBD2,TRBV14,TGTGCCAGCAGCACCCGGCGGGGGACCTATGAGACCCAGTACTTC,CASSTRRGTYETQYF
few,TRBJ2-7,.,TRBV2,TGTGCCAGCACTCCAAGGAGGGTGAGCGACGAGCAGTACTTC,CASTPRRVSDEQYF
.,TRBJ1-1,TRBD1,TRBV7-3,TGTGCCAGCAGCTTTCAGACAGGGCTGGGAGTCACTGAAGCTTTCTTT,CASSFQTGLGVTEAFF
.,TRBJ2-7,.,TRBV7-2,TGTGCCAGCAGCTTAGGCGGGACGGCTAGTTCCTACGAGCAGTACTTC,CASSLGGTASSYEQYF
.,TRBJ2-7,.,TRBV6-6,TGTGCCAGCAGTCCAAAACCCCCGGGACTTTCGTCCTACGAGCAGTACTTC,CASSPKPPGLSSYEQYF
.,TRBJ2-1,TRBD2,TRBV2,TGTGCCAGCAGTCCTAGCGGGGGGGCCTACAATGAGCAGTTCTTC,CASSPSGGAYNEQFF
once,TRBJ2-7,.,TRBV5-1,TGCGCCAGCAGCTTGAACAGGGACTACGAGCAGTACTTC,CASSLNRDYEQYF
once,TRBJ1-1,TRBD1,TRBV3-1/TRBV3-2,TGTGCCAGCAGCCATTCGGACAGGGCGAACACTGAAGCTTTCTTT,CASSHSDRANTEAFF
once,TRBJ1-5,TRBD1,TRBV15,TGTGCCACCAGCAGAGGGGTAGACAGGGGGAGATATAGCAATCAGCCCCAGCATTTT,CATSRGVDRGRYSNQPQHF